These 29 T cell receptor beta chains were all obtained from the same sample, sequenced in a study of cytomegalovirus exposure and HLA in healthy donors. PCR was performed using 60 Vbeta and 13 Jbeta primers. Profiling relied on immunoSEQ multiplex PCR, and the TCRdb table lists in-frame clones only, not all of them. This table holds fewer than 80,000 clones, 70% to 85% found once. The sequenced material came from PBMCs. The receptors originated from a man aged 25 to 40 in good health and CMV-seronegative.

This sequence joins TRBV6-5 and TRBJ2-5; TRBD1 is a possible D gene (6 bases). Germline assignment: CDR1 MNHEY and CDR2 SVGAGI. Trimming stripped 2 bases from V and 4 bases from J, with 14 bases between. The CDR3 has 15 residues. CDR3 loop: CASSYAPSRGETQYF. CDR3 nucleotides: TGTGCCAGCAGTTACGCGCCTAGCAGGGGAGAGACCCAGTACTTC.

The V call is TRBV5-5, the J call TRBJ2-3; D remains ambiguous. Germline CDR1 reads SGHKS; CDR2 reads YYEKEE (reference sequence). V gave up 2 bases and J gave up 1 base, with 8 bases separating them. This CDR3 is 14 amino acids long. For the CDR3, the DNA is TGTGCCAGCAGCTTCGCGGTAGGCACAGATACGCAGTATTTT. It codes for CASSFAVGTDTQYF.

The chain links TRBV7-2 to TRBJ1-3; 8 nucleotides align to TRBD1. The germline V gene has CDR1 SGHTA and CDR2 FQGNSA. The length of the CDR3 is 14 residues. V lost 5 bases, J lost 3 bases, and 3 bases stayed unmatched. CDR3 DNA: TGTGCCAGCAGCCCCGGACAGGGTGGAAACACCATATATTTT. Translating it yields CASSPGQGGNTIYF.

The gene calls are TRBV6-4 and TRBJ1-5; TRBD1 might be the D (5 bases). Germline lookup yields CDR1 MRHNA and CDR2 SNTAGT. The ends were cut back, 0 bases at V and 0 bases at J, with 15 bases in the middle. The CDR3 extends over 18 amino acids. For the CDR3, the DNA is TGTGCCAGCAGTGACTCGAAGCAGGGTAGCCTTAGCAATCAGCCCCAGCATTTT. This sequence encodes CASSDSKQGSLSNQPQHF.

As DNA, the CDR3 is TGTGCCAGCAGCCTTGGGCAGGGGGCGAGTAATGAGCAGTTCTTC. Protein product: CASSLGQGASNEQFF. The chain recombines TRBV5-6 with TRBJ2-1, with 8 bases identical to TRBD1. This CDR3 spans 15 amino acids. Losses at the gene ends were 4 bases for V and 7 bases for J; bases not matched to a gene: 10. CDR1 is SGHDT, CDR2 YYEEEE, per germline.

V gene TRBV27 combines with J gene TRBJ1-1; D gene uncertain. This CDR3 contains 15 residues. Looked up from germline, CDR1 is MNHEY and CDR2 is SMNVEV (reference sequence). The V end lost 0 bases, the J end lost 5 bases, and 13 bases lay between the germline ends. The DNA of the CDR3 is TGTGCCAGCAGTTTATCCGGCAGGTCCCATACTGAAGCTTTCTTT. Its translation: CASSLSGRSHTEAFF.

CDR3 bases: TGTGCCAGCAGCTCGTTCCTAGCGGACCAAGAGACCCAGTACTTC. Translated, it gives CASSSFLADQETQYF. The chain has TRBV11-2 and TRBJ2-5; 7 nucleotides line up with TRBD2. CDR3 length: 15 amino acids. The trim removed 4 bases at V and 0 bases at J, leaving 5 bases unmatched. Per germline, CDR1 SGHAT and CDR2 FQNNGV.

The gene calls are TRBV4-1 and TRBJ2-5; possibly TRBD1 for D (6 bases). Looked up from germline, CDR1 is MGHRA and CDR2 is YSYEKL. The CDR3 is 13 residues long. Trimming left V 6 bases short and J 2 bases short, with 10 bases between. The CDR3 DNA reads as TGCGCCAGCAGTCAACAGGGACAAGAGACCCAGTACTTC. It encodes CASSQQGQETQYF.

The rearrangement uses TRBV5-4 and TRBJ1-4; possibly TRBD1 for D (6 bases). This CDR3 contains 15 residues. Germline V CDR1 and CDR2: SGHNT, YYREEE (reference sequence). V was pared by 4 bases and J by 5 bases, with 15 bases between. The CDR3, as DNA: TGTGCCAGCAGCGTACAGGGACGGCTAAATGAAAAACTGTTTTTT. Translating it yields CASSVQGRLNEKLFF.

This clone was observed a handful of times. One junction end does not reproduce the germline sequence, and a read error may be involved. The chain joins TRBV7-2 to TRBJ1-2; D is possibly TRBD1 (5 bases). Looked up from germline, CDR1 is SGHTA and CDR2 is FQGNSA. The CDR3 runs 16 residues. CDR3 DNA: TGTGCCCGCAGCCTAAACTCGGGCAGGGTGAACTATGGCTACACCTTC. It encodes CARSLNSGRVNYGYTF.

This chain uses TRBV4-1 with TRBJ1-1, with TRBD1 matching 10 bases. The length of the CDR3 is 17 residues. Trimming removed 4 bases from V and 1 base from J; junction bases left unmatched: 9. CDR1 is MGHRA, CDR2 YSYEKL, per germline. The chain's CDR3 is CASSRSGQGNANTEAFF. As DNA, the CDR3 is TGCGCCAGCAGCCGGTCGGGACAGGGGAACGCGAACACTGAAGCTTTCTTT.

The chain employs TRBV29-1 and TRBJ2-7; TRBD2 agrees at 8 bases. This CDR3 has 13 amino acids. Germline V gene sequence: CDR1 SQVTM, CDR2 ANQGSEA. Trimming at V came to 5 bases and at J to 3 bases, leaving 6 bases not matched to a gene. DNA for the CDR3: TGCAGCGTTAACACCGGGACTAGCTACGAGCAGTACTTC. Protein product: CSVNTGTSYEQYF.

The DNA for the CDR3 is TGTGCCAGTAGTATCGGGTTTAGGGGGCCGTTAAGTCGGTATGGCTACACCTTC. Its protein is CASSIGFRGPLSRYGYTF. The genes are TRBV19 and TRBJ1-2, with 7 nucleotides matching TRBD1. This CDR3 is built from 18 residues. From germline, CDR1 is LNHDA and CDR2 SQIVND (reference sequence). With V trimmed by 3 bases and J by 5 bases, 18 bases remained unmatched. Using reference TRBV19 and TRBJ1-2 for the parts outside the CDR3, the full variable domain is DGGITQSPKYLFRKEGQNVTLSCEQNLNHDAMYWYRQDPGQGLRLIYYSQIVNDFQKGDIAEGYSVSREKKESFPLTVTSAQKNPTAFYLCASSIGFRGPLSRYGYTFGSGTRLTVV.

This clone was counted a few times. The chain employs TRBV6-1 and TRBJ2-5; TRBD1 matches 7 bases. From germline, CDR1 is MNHNS and CDR2 SASEGT. Losses at the gene ends were 0 bases for V and 1 base for J; bases not matched to a gene: 11. The CDR3 runs to 18 residues. Here the CDR3 reads CASSEAGSGTAFQETQYF. In DNA form, the CDR3 reads TGTGCCAGCAGTGAAGCGGGCTCCGGGACAGCTTTCCAAGAGACCCAGTACTTC.

J is TRBJ2-5 and V is TRBV7-9, with 7 bases identical to TRBD1. Per the germline V gene, CDR1 is SEHNR and CDR2 is FQNEAQ (reference sequence). Trimming took 7 bases from V and 4 from J; bases not matched to a gene: 9. The length of the CDR3 is 14 residues. DNA of the CDR3: TGTGCCAGCATAAGACAGGGATCGTTAGAGACCCAGTACTTC. This gives the protein CASIRQGSLETQYF. The variable domain in full, with the rest retrieved from reference TRBV7-9 and TRBJ2-5, is DTGVSQNPRHKITKRGQNVTFRCDPISEHNRLYWYRQTLGQGPEFLTYFQNEAQLEKSRLLSDRFSAERPKGSFSTLEIQRTEQGDSAMYLCASIRQGSLETQYFGPGTRLLVL.

Worth noting for this clone: At one end the junction does not follow the germline gene, possibly because of a read error. Here the CDR3 reads CACISGTNDYIEQFF. The DNA for the CDR3 is TGTGCCTGTATTAGCGGGACGAATGACTACATTGAGCAGTTCTTC. The chain joins TRBV30 to TRBJ2-1, with 8 bases identical to TRBD2. The CDR3 sequence is 15 residues long. Per germline, CDR1 GTSNPN and CDR2 SVGIG (reference sequence).

The chain uses TRBV7-6 and TRBJ2-5; no reliable D call. This CDR3 spans 12 amino acids. V lost 6 bases, J lost 5 bases, and 10 bases lay in between. The germline gives CDR1 SGHVS, CDR2 FNYEAQ. CDR3: CASSLYLETQYF. Here the CDR3 DNA reads TGTGCCAGCAGTCTCTACTTGGAGACCCAGTACTTC. The full variable domain, with the rest looked up from reference TRBV7-6 and TRBJ2-5, is GAGVSQSPRYKVTKRGQDVALRCDPISGHVSLYWYRQALGQGPEFLTYFNYEAQQDKSGLPNDRFSAERPEGSISTLTIQRTEQRDSAMYRCASSLYLETQYFGPGTRLLVL.

A few counts support this clone. V and J are TRBV2 and TRBJ2-1; TRBD2 aligns across 9 bases. Germline-derived CDR1 and CDR2 are SNHLY and FYNNEI. The CDR3 has 15 residues. J lost 1 base, V lost 11 bases, and 9 bases had no gene match. The CDR3 DNA reads as TGTGCCGGGGCGCTCCTAGCGGGGTCCTACAATGAGCAGTTCTTC. It codes for CAGALLAGSYNEQFF. The variable domain in full, completed from reference TRBV2 and TRBJ2-1, reads EPEVTQTPSHQVTQMGQEVILRCVPISNHLYFYWYRQILGQKVEFLVSFYNNEISEKSEIFDDQFSVERPDGSNFTLKIRSTKLEDSAMYFCAGALLAGSYNEQFFGPGTRLTVL.

V gene TRBV12-5 combines with J gene TRBJ2-7; 8 bases line up with TRBD1. Trimming took 5 bases from V and 4 from J; bases not matched to a gene: 7. The CDR3 is 14 residues long. Germline CDR1 reads LGHNT; CDR2 reads FRNRAP. DNA for the CDR3: TGTGCTAGTGGTCTCGGACAGGGCGAATACGAGCAGTACTTC. Residues: CASGLGQGEYEQYF.

The chain uses TRBV6-5 and TRBJ2-7; 10 nucleotides match TRBD2. Germline lookup yields CDR1 MNHEY and CDR2 SVGAGI. This CDR3 contains 14 residues. The J segment lost 5 bases and the V segment lost 2 bases, leaving 3 bases of the junction unmatched. CDR3 loop: CASSYNLAGDEQYF. The CDR3 bases are TGTGCCAGCAGTTACAACCTAGCGGGAGACGAGCAGTACTTC.

A few counts support this clone. The J gene is TRBJ2-5, the V gene TRBV5-4, with D possibly being TRBD1 (6 bases). Trimming removed 3 bases at V and 0 bases at J, with 9 bases between. The CDR3 runs to 14 residues. CDR1 and CDR2 (germline): SGHNT, YYREEE (reference sequence). CDR3 in amino acids: CASSSGQHQETQYF. CDR3 DNA: TGTGCCAGCAGCTCCGGACAGCACCAAGAGACCCAGTACTTC.

This CDR3 is CASRGTSSYEQYF. CDR3 in DNA: TGTGCCAGCAGGGGGACTAGCAGCTACGAGCAGTACTTC. The rearrangement joins TRBV6-5 to TRBJ2-5; 9 positions match TRBD2. The J call is uncertain, as TRBJ2-7 better fits the DNA end. The CDR3 consists of 13 residues. Germline-derived CDR1 and CDR2 are MNHEY and SVGAGI.

This clone was seen a single time. Germline is not matched at one junction end, which may reflect a read error. The chain carries TRBV5-1 and TRBJ2-7; perhaps TRBD1 as D (6 bases). This CDR3 has 15 amino acids. Germline CDR1 is SGHRS and CDR2 is YFSETQ. The CDR3 sequence: CPSSLGGSSSYEQYF. DNA for the CDR3: TGCCCCAGCAGCTTAGGGGGTTCAAGCTCCTACGAGCAGTACTTC. The full variable domain, with the rest looked up from reference TRBV5-1 and TRBJ2-7, is KAGVTQTPRYLIKTRGQQVTLSCSPISGHRSVSWYQQTPGQGLQFLFEYFSETQRNKGNFPGRFSGRQFSNSRSEMNVSTLELGDSALYLCPSSLGGSSSYEQYFGPGTRLTVT.

As DNA, the CDR3 is TGTGCCAGTAAGCATCTAAGCGGGAGCGGGAATGAGCAGTTCTTC. This gives the protein CASKHLSGSGNEQFF. This chain links TRBV19 with TRBJ2-1, with 8 bases identical to TRBD2. V gave up 7 bases and J gave up 7 bases; unmatched junction bases: 12. Germline V gene data show CDR1 as LNHDA and CDR2 as SQIVND (reference sequence). There are 15 residues in the CDR3. Using reference TRBV19 and TRBJ2-1 for the parts outside the CDR3, the full variable domain is DGGITQSPKYLFRKEGQNVTLSCEQNLNHDAMYWYRQDPGQGLRLIYYSQIVNDFQKGDIAEGYSVSREKKESFPLTVTSAQKNPTAFYLCASKHLSGSGNEQFFGPGTRLTVL.

This chain joins TRBV7-2 and TRBJ1-1; D ambiguous. The CDR3 runs to 15 residues. V lost 7 bases to trimming and J lost 5 bases, with 20 bases between them. Per germline, CDR1 SGHTA and CDR2 FQGNSA. The CDR3 bases are TGTGCCAGCACCATGAGTAGTGGTAGATGGACTGAAGCTTTCTTT. Translating gives CASTMSSGRWTEAFF.

The chain joins TRBV6-5 to TRBJ2-3, with D possibly matching TRBD2 (6 bases). V lost 4 bases and J lost 1, with 12 bases in between. The CDR3 extends over 15 amino acids. Germline CDR1 is MNHEY and CDR2 is SVGAGI. This CDR3 is CASSSSGSGTDTQYF. The DNA for the CDR3 is TGTGCCAGCAGTTCGAGCGGGTCTGGCACAGATACGCAGTATTTT.

The rearrangement uses TRBV5-1 and TRBJ2-7, with 11 bases aligning to TRBD1. The junction had 6 bases not matched to a gene; V was cut back by 4 bases and J by 6 bases. Germline-derived CDR1 and CDR2 are SGHRS and YFSETQ. The length of the CDR3 is 14 residues. CDR3 loop: CASSPGQGVFEQYF. The CDR3 DNA follows: TGCGCCAGCAGCCCGGGACAGGGGGTGTTCGAGCAGTACTTC.

There are a few counts of this clone. The CDR3 region has the DNA TGTGCCAGCTCCTCAGGGGGAACGGAAAAACTGTTTTTT. This sequence encodes CASSSGGTEKLFF. This chain links TRBV5-6 with TRBJ1-4; 7 nucleotides agree with TRBD1. CDR1 and CDR2 from the germline V gene are SGHDT and YYEEEE. V lost 7 bases and J lost 8; bases outside the gene matches: 8. The CDR3 is 13 amino acids.

This rearrangement joins TRBV30 to TRBJ1-2; the match to TRBD1 covers 7 bases. The CDR3 is 13 amino acids. V lost 4 bases and J lost 8; bases outside the gene matches: 10. Germline-derived CDR1 and CDR2 are GTSNPN and SVGIG (reference sequence). The CDR3 region is CAWKETGSLGYTF. CDR3 nucleotides: TGTGCCTGGAAGGAGACAGGGAGTCTAGGCTACACCTTC.